The next 18 T cell receptor beta chains were all read from a single sample in a study of metastatic and nonmetastatic thyroid tumors. Each patient went into thyroid surgery without having received any treatment. TCRdb re-analyzed the PCR reads through MiXCR. The sample contains around 35,000 clones, roughly 15% of which appear only once. Sequencing was done on a sample of blood. These receptors were collected from a female donor with papillary thyroid cancer or a benign thyroid nodule (not recorded which). Some clones in this sample may be carry-over from other donors' samples.

Comment on this clone: A much larger clone is a single base away; this may be a read error. The chain employs TRBV5-4 and TRBJ1-5, with a weak D call TRBD1 (5 bases). From germline, CDR1 is SGHNT and CDR2 YYREEE (reference sequence). CDR3 length equals 13 residues. Trimming cost V 0 bases and J 9 bases, with 10 bases left between them. CDR3 sequence reads: CASSLGSGAPQHF. CDR3 DNA sequence: TGTGCCAGCAGCTTGGGATCCGGGGCGCCCCAGCATTTT.

This clone has at least ten counts. The rearrangement joins TRBV19 to TRBJ2-1; 8 bases map to TRBD1. The germline V gene has CDR1 LNHDA and CDR2 SQIVND (reference sequence). Trimming at V came to 4 bases and at J to 4 bases, leaving 6 bases not matched to a gene. The CDR3 is 15 residues long. The CDR3 loop reads CASSTTGDVYNEQFF. The CDR3 DNA follows: TGTGCCAGTAGTACGACAGGGGACGTGTACAATGAGCAGTTCTTC.

In its sample, this clone was seen many times. The rearrangement uses TRBV10-3 and TRBJ2-7; possibly TRBD2 for D (7 bases). The CDR3 contains 15 residues. Trimming pared 6 bases from V and 4 bases from J, leaving 19 bases between. Per the germline V gene, CDR1 is ENHRY and CDR2 is SYGVKD. The CDR3 loop is CAIRGDRGAVYEQYF. Written as DNA, the CDR3 is TGTGCCATCAGGGGGGACCGGGGGGCGGTATACGAGCAGTACTTC.

The sample holds many counts of this clone. This chain joins TRBV7-8 and TRBJ2-5, with 9 bases fitting TRBD1. CDR3 size: 17 residues. V was pared by 5 bases and J by 4 bases, with 14 bases of the junction left unmatched. Germline CDR1 SGHVS, CDR2 FQNEAQ. The CDR3 region is CASSPKRLQGAPETQYF. CDR3 in DNA: TGTGCCAGCAGCCCCAAGCGACTACAGGGGGCGCCAGAGACCCAGTACTTC.

This clone was recorded at least ten times. The gene calls are TRBV18 and TRBJ2-6, with D unclear. Germline loops: CDR1 KGHSH, CDR2 LQKENI. Trimming took 3 bases from V and 2 from J, leaving 11 bases between them. The CDR3 consists of 16 residues. The chain's CDR3 is CASSPPTGPGANVLTF. DNA for the CDR3: TGTGCCAGCTCACCCCCGACCGGGCCTGGGGCCAACGTCCTGACTTTC.

This clone was detected only a few times. V is TRBV6-1 and J is TRBJ1-4, with a tentative D call TRBD1 (6 bases). This CDR3 comprises 19 residues. Per the germline V gene, CDR1 is MNHNS and CDR2 is SASEGT. Trimming removed 7 bases at V and 3 bases at J, with 27 bases between. CDR3 sequence: CASTCGFCSGAGANEKLFF. In DNA, the CDR3 is TGTGCCAGCACGTGTGGGTTCTGTTCGGGGGCCGGGGCTAATGAAAAACTGTTTTTT.

This clone was counted at least ten times. The chain is built from TRBV5-1 and TRBJ2-3; 7 positions agree with TRBD1. The CDR3 extends over 14 amino acids. Per the germline V gene, CDR1 is SGHRS and CDR2 is YFSETQ. J lost 1 base, V lost 3 bases, and 2 bases had no gene match. CDR3 region: CASSSGQRTDTQYF. CDR3 sequence (DNA): TGCGCCAGCAGCTCGGGACAGCGCACAGATACGCAGTATTTT.

This clone was observed once. The chain uses TRBV20-1 and TRBJ2-1; no clear D gene. The CDR3 runs to 13 residues. The V and J ends lost 6 bases and 4 bases respectively, with 13 bases between them. From germline, CDR1 is DFQATT and CDR2 SNEGSKA (reference sequence). As DNA, the CDR3 is TGCAGTGCAACTTGGCTGTCATACAATGAGCAGTTCTTC. Its protein product is CSATWLSYNEQFF.

The table lists this clone with a few counts. This chain connects TRBV6-1 to TRBJ2-5; 11 bases fit TRBD1. Germline V lookup: CDR1 MNHNS, CDR2 SASEGT. The CDR3 contains 13 residues. J gave up 7 bases and V 8 bases, and 6 bases lay outside the gene matches. The CDR3 loop is CASSRGQGGTQYF. Here the CDR3 DNA reads TGTGCCAGCTCTAGGGGACAGGGGGGGACCCAGTACTTC.

The chain employs TRBV20-1 and TRBJ2-3, with 12 bases matching TRBD2. Germline assignment: CDR1 DFQATT and CDR2 SNEGSKA (reference sequence). The length of the CDR3 is 21 residues. Trimming removed 3 bases from V and 0 bases from J; junction bases left unmatched: 19. The CDR3 DNA sequence: TGCAGTGCTAGCCACCTTGAGACTAGCGGGAGAGTTGATAAGAGCACAGATACGCAGTATTTT. Translating gives CSASHLETSGRVDKSTDTQYF.

At least ten counts were recorded for this clone. This chain joins TRBV2 and TRBJ2-2; the D gene is possibly TRBD2 (5 bases). The germline CDR1 and CDR2 sequences are SNHLY and FYNNEI. Deletions cut 6 bases from V and 5 bases from J, with 10 bases between. The CDR3 is 13 amino acids. CDR3 in DNA: TGTGCCAGCAGGCTCACGGGGACCGGGGAGCTGTTTTTT. Amino acids: CASRLTGTGELFF.

This clone has ten or more counts. V and J are TRBV20-1 and TRBJ1-5; TRBD1 might be the D (6 bases). The CDR3 contains 15 residues. V was trimmed by 6 bases and J by 5 bases, leaving 20 bases between them. Germline V CDR1 and CDR2: DFQATT, SNEGSKA (reference sequence). In DNA form, the CDR3 reads TGCAGTGCAGGGGGGGGATTCCCCTCCGATCAGCCCCAGCATTTT. It is translated as CSAGGGFPSDQPQHF.

This clone was seen ten or more times. The chain has TRBV20-1 and TRBJ2-5; either TRBD1 or TRBD2 may supply D (5 bases each). CDR3 length: 13 amino acids. Germline V lookup: CDR1 DFQATT, CDR2 SNEGSKA (reference sequence). V was cut by 4 bases and J by 5 bases, with 14 bases left in between. The CDR3 DNA reads as TGCAGTGCTACACCCGGGGCCAAGGAGACCCAGTACTTC. Translating it yields CSATPGAKETQYF.

In this sample, this clone turned up many times. This chain connects TRBV20-1 to TRBJ2-3, with a tentative D call TRBD2 (5 bases). Trimming pared 5 bases from V and 4 bases from J, leaving 22 bases between. This CDR3 is built from 16 residues. The germline gives CDR1 DFQATT, CDR2 SNEGSKA (reference sequence). CDR3 loop: CSADPTAGDGADTQYF. The CDR3 DNA reads as TGCAGTGCTGACCCGACCGCCGGGGATGGCGCAGATACGCAGTATTTT.

This clone was observed once. The chain has TRBV30 and TRBJ2-1, with TRBD2 matching over 9 bases. CDR3 length equals 15 residues. The germline V gene encodes CDR1 GTSNPN and CDR2 SVGIG (reference sequence). Germline trimming cut 0 bases from V and 4 bases from J; bases unmatched to any gene: 4. The CDR3, as DNA: TGTGCCTGGAGTGTAAGCGGGAGGTCGTACAATGAGCAGTTCTTC. It specifies CAWSVSGRSYNEQFF.

This clone has a count of ten or more. V usage is TRBV20-1 and J usage is TRBJ2-2, with 12 bases matching TRBD2. From germline, CDR1 is DFQATT and CDR2 SNEGSKA (reference sequence). This CDR3 comprises 14 residues. The junction had 6 bases not matched to a gene; V was cut back by 6 bases and J by 7 bases. The CDR3 here is CSATSGSGSGELFF. CDR3 in DNA: TGCAGTGCGACTAGCGGGAGCGGGAGCGGGGAGCTGTTTTTT.

This clone was found many times. The rearrangement links TRBV6-4 to TRBJ2-3; TRBD2 aligns across 12 bases. V shed 6 bases, J shed 4 bases, and the junction held 2 bases outside the gene matches. In germline, CDR1 is MRHNA, CDR2 SNTAGT. This CDR3 contains 14 residues. The CDR3 DNA sequence: TGTGCCAGCAGCCGACTAGCGGGAGCAGATACGCAGTATTTT. It is translated as CASSRLAGADTQYF.

There are a few counts of this clone. This may stem from a read error, because a much larger clone lies one nucleotide away. The chain uses TRBV5-5 and TRBJ2-2; TRBD2 is a possible D gene (6 bases). The CDR3 consists of 16 residues. V was clipped by 0 bases and J by 11 bases, with 20 bases between them. The germline V gene has CDR1 SGHKS and CDR2 YYEKEE (reference sequence). The CDR3 DNA follows: TGTGCCAGCAGCTTGGCTTTTGGGCTAGCGTACATAGAGCTGTTTTTT. Encoded protein: CASSLAFGLAYIELFF.